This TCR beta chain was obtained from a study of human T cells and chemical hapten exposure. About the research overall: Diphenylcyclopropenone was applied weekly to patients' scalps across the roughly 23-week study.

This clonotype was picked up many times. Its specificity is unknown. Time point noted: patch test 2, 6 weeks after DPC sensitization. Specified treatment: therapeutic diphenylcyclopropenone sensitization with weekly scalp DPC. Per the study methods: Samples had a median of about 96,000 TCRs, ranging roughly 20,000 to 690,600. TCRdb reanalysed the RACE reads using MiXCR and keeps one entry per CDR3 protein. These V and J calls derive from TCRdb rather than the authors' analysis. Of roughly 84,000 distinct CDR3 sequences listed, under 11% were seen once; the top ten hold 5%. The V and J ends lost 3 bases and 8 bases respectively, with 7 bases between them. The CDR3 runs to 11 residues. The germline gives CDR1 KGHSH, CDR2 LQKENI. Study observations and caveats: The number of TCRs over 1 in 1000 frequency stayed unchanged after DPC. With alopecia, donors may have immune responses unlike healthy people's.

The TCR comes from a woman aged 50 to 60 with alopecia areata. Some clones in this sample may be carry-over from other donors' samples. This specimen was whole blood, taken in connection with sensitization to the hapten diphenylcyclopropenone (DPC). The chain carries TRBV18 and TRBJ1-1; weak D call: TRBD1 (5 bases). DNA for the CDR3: TGTGCCAGCTCACCGGGGCAGGAAGCTTTCTTT. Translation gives CASSPGQEAFF.